This TCR beta chain was sequenced in a study of blood T cell repertoires in COVID-19. About the research overall: COVID-19 samples, acute and convalescent, were from the United States, Italy and Spain. The cDNA or gDNA used as material had been derived from T cells, B-cell-depleted T cells, or PBMCs.

Authors' data handling: Reference gene primer amplification in the assay estimated nucleated cell counts. Profiling relied on immunoSEQ multiplex PCR, and the TCRdb table lists in-frame clones only, not all of them. D and trimming were read from the DNA, whereas the V and J calls and clone size are those reported in that table. The data hold fewer than 200,000 clones, with around 80% observed a single time. Germline CDR1 is MNHEY and CDR2 is SMNVEV (reference sequence). V lost 5 bases, J lost 14 bases, and 12 bases stayed unmatched. This CDR3 comprises 13 residues. The sample comprised peripheral blood. The chain employs TRBV27 and TRBJ1-2; 9 bases align to TRBD1. The TCR sequence derives from a man aged 60 to 69 with acute or convalescent COVID-19. The CDR3 is CASSPTGGAGKTF. The CDR3 coding sequence is TGTGCCAGCAGTCCTACAGGGGGCGCGGGGAAAACCTTC.